These 18 T cell receptor beta chains originate from one sample sequenced in a study of shared clonotypes between healthy human individuals. Assay used: immunoSEQ multiplex PCR; TCRdb lists only in-frame clones, some missing. Here the sample spans about 2.3 million clones, about 92% being singletons. The sequenced material came from naive CD4+ T cells from PBMCs. Sample subset: CD45RA+ positively selected. Every receptor here comes from a young man in good health. Some clones in this sample may be carry-over from other donors' samples.

V and J are TRBV10-3 and TRBJ1-5; TRBD1 is a possible D gene (5 bases). CDR1 is ENHRY, CDR2 SYGVKD, per germline. The CDR3 has 15 amino acids. The V and J ends lost 8 bases and 0 bases respectively, with 14 bases between them. The CDR3 is CAIGPTQASNQPQHF. The DNA of the CDR3 is TGTGCCATCGGCCCCACACAGGCTAGCAATCAGCCCCAGCATTTT.

The chain couples TRBV7-6 to TRBJ2-1; D remains unclear. There are 11 residues in the CDR3. Trimming cost V 5 bases and J 10 bases, with 9 bases left between them. Germline loops: CDR1 SGHVS, CDR2 FNYEAQ. The CDR3 loop reads CASSLLGEQFF. The CDR3 DNA follows: TGTGCCAGCAGCCTCCTCGGGGAGCAGTTCTTC. The full variable domain, completed using reference TRBV7-6 and TRBJ2-1, is GAGVSQSPRYKVTKRGQDVALRCDPISGHVSLYWYRQALGQGPEFLTYFNYEAQQDKSGLPNDRFSAERPEGSISTLTIQRTEQRDSAMYRCASSLLGEQFFGPGTRLTVL.

The chain links TRBV29-1 to TRBJ1-1, with D maybe TRBD1 (5 bases). The CDR3 is 13 amino acids. Germline loops: CDR1 SQVTM, CDR2 ANQGSEA. Trimming pared 2 bases from V and 1 base from J, leaving 8 bases between. Here the CDR3 reads CSVEQGQNTEAFF. CDR3 in DNA: TGCAGCGTTGAACAGGGTCAGAACACTGAAGCTTTCTTT.

The CDR3 reads CASSYSGGLREQYF. Written as DNA, the CDR3 is TGTGCCAGCAGTTACTCGGGGGGATTACGGGAGCAGTACTTC. The chain combines TRBV6-6 with TRBJ2-7; a possible D gene is TRBD2 (6 bases). V gave up 0 bases and J gave up 7 bases, with 13 bases separating them. Per germline, CDR1 MNHNY and CDR2 SVGAGI (reference sequence). This CDR3 contains 14 residues.

The gene calls are TRBV7-2 and TRBJ2-5; perhaps TRBD1 as D (6 bases). Trimming left V 5 bases short and J 7 bases short, with 20 bases between. Germline-derived CDR1 and CDR2 are SGHTA and FQGNSA. This CDR3 region has 15 residues. This CDR3 is CASSRDKSVLGTQYF. The CDR3 coding sequence is TGTGCCAGCAGCCGGGACAAAAGCGTCTTGGGGACCCAGTACTTC.

This chain joins TRBV27 and TRBJ2-2; D is possibly TRBD1 (6 bases). V was pared by 5 bases and J by 6 bases, with 10 bases between. Germline lookup yields CDR1 MNHEY and CDR2 SMNVEV (reference sequence). CDR3 size: 13 residues. CDR3 nucleotide sequence: TGTGCCAGCAGTCTACAGGGATCCGGGGAGCTGTTTTTT. Translated, it gives CASSLQGSGELFF.

The V call is TRBV6-6, the J call TRBJ2-1; 7 nucleotides match TRBD2. The ends lost 6 bases at V and 7 bases at J; junction bases unmatched: 12. Germline V gene lookup returns CDR1 MNHNY and CDR2 SVGAGI (reference sequence). The CDR3 has 15 residues. CDR3 sequence reads: CASRGDSSGGNEQFF. DNA of the CDR3: TGTGCCAGCAGGGGAGACAGTTCCGGGGGGAATGAGCAGTTCTTC.

Worth noting for this clone: Other DNA sequences of this sample code for an identical CDR3. The rearrangement uses TRBV5-1 and TRBJ2-5; the match to TRBD2 covers 13 bases. The CDR3 extends over 16 amino acids. V trimming: 3 bases; J trimming: 5 bases; junction bases outside the gene matches: 7. Germline V gene data show CDR1 as SGHRS and CDR2 as YFSETQ. CDR3 sequence: CASSSGLAGVLETQYF. In DNA form, the CDR3 reads TGCGCCAGCAGCTCTGGACTAGCGGGAGTTCTGGAGACCCAGTACTTC.

The rearrangement uses TRBV6-1 and TRBJ1-4; 11 bases are shared with TRBD1. Germline V lookup: CDR1 MNHNS, CDR2 SASEGT. Trimming cost V 3 bases and J 5 bases; bases outside gene matches: 2. CDR3 size: 15 residues. The chain's CDR3 is CASSDGDRGNEKLFF. CDR3 in DNA: TGTGCCAGCAGTGATGGGGACAGGGGGAATGAAAAACTGTTTTTT.

The V call is TRBV30, the J call TRBJ1-2, with a weak D call TRBD1 (5 bases). Per germline, CDR1 GTSNPN and CDR2 SVGIG (reference sequence). The CDR3 totals 13 residues. V was shortened by 1 base and J by 4 bases, with 10 bases between the two germline ends. CDR3 loop: CAWSAGLVYGYTF. The CDR3 DNA reads TGTGCCTGGAGTGCGGGGCTCGTCTATGGCTACACCTTC.

The chain links TRBV7-2 to TRBJ2-7; 10 nucleotides align to TRBD2. Germline V lookup: CDR1 SGHTA, CDR2 FQGNSA. Germline trimming cut 1 base from V and 3 bases from J; bases unmatched to any gene: 3. This CDR3 region has 15 residues. The CDR3: CASSLELAGFYEQYF. The CDR3 DNA is TGTGCCAGCAGCTTAGAACTAGCGGGGTTCTACGAGCAGTACTTC.

This clone has only one observation. CDR3 sequence (DNA): TGTGCCAGCACCCCGGTGGAGAGGCCACAGAACACTGAAGCTTTCTTT. Translating gives CASTPVERPQNTEAFF. The chain uses TRBV21-1 and TRBJ1-1. TRBV21-1 is marked as a pseudogene. CDR3 size: 16 residues.

This clone was recorded only once. Within the sample, other DNA sequences also encode this same CDR3. The chain recombines TRBV7-9 with TRBJ1-2, with TRBD1 matching 7 bases. The germline gives CDR1 SEHNR, CDR2 FQNEAQ (reference sequence). V lost 3 bases, J lost 0 bases, and 1 base stayed unmatched. The CDR3 covers 14 residues. CDR3 residues: CASSFTGANYGYTF. The CDR3 DNA reads TGTGCCAGCAGCTTCACAGGGGCTAACTATGGCTACACCTTC.

In its sample, this clone was seen once. The chain carries TRBV5-1 and TRBJ2-7; 7 nucleotides line up with TRBD2. This CDR3 is built from 15 residues. Germline CDR1 reads SGHRS; CDR2 reads YFSETQ. The V gene end was trimmed by 2 bases and the J gene end by 4 bases; junction bases not matched to a gene: 9. CDR3 region: CASSFQAGERYEQYF. CDR3 bases: TGCGCCAGCAGCTTTCAGGCGGGAGAGAGATACGAGCAGTACTTC.

This chain connects TRBV7-9 to TRBJ1-2, with D perhaps TRBD1 (6 bases). With 5 bases removed from V and 6 bases from J, the gap between germline ends came to 16 bases. Germline V gene data show CDR1 as SEHNR and CDR2 as FQNEAQ (reference sequence). The CDR3 runs to 14 residues. The chain's CDR3 is CASSAITGIDGYTF. Here the CDR3 DNA reads TGTGCCAGCAGCGCTATTACAGGGATCGATGGCTACACCTTC. Based on the CDR3 plus reference TRBV7-9 and TRBJ1-2, the full variable domain is DTGVSQNPRHKITKRGQNVTFRCDPISEHNRLYWYRQTLGQGPEFLTYFQNEAQLEKSRLLSDRFSAERPKGSFSTLEIQRTEQGDSAMYLCASSAITGIDGYTFGSGTRLTVV.

The chain links TRBV5-6 to TRBJ1-4, with D perhaps matching TRBD1 (5 bases). From germline, CDR1 is SGHDT and CDR2 YYEEEE. CDR3 length equals 16 residues. V was shortened by 2 bases and J by 0 bases, with 11 bases between the two germline ends. Here the CDR3 DNA reads TGTGCCAGCAGCTTCTACAGGTCTCCAACTAATGAAAAACTGTTTTTT. Translation: CASSFYRSPTNEKLFF.

The chain carries TRBV2 and TRBJ2-7; TRBD1 aligns across 8 bases. Trimming took 6 bases from V and 6 from J; bases not matched to a gene: 10. From germline, CDR1 is SNHLY and CDR2 FYNNEI. The CDR3 sequence is 14 residues long. CDR3 amino acids: CASRETGEILEQYF. CDR3 nucleotide sequence: TGTGCCAGCAGGGAGACAGGGGAAATCCTCGAGCAGTACTTC.

CDR3 protein: CASSPERNVLGYTF. As DNA, the CDR3 is TGTGCCAGCAGCCCCGAGAGGAACGTCCTAGGCTACACCTTC. This chain links TRBV7-2 with TRBJ1-2; D is unresolved. This CDR3 comprises 14 residues. Germline CDR1 SGHTA, CDR2 FQGNSA. Trimming removed 5 bases from V and 8 bases from J, with 18 bases in between.